This entry describes one T cell receptor (beta chain). No antigen is known for it. A much bigger clone sits one base away, suggesting this may be a read error. This entry comes from a study of blood T cells in healthy people across ages. Study-level points and caveats: More naive CD4+ cells and higher diversity were found in long-lived than in aged donors. Significant beta diversity loss was already apparent by age roughly 44, declining roughly linearly. Samples with more naive T cells showed higher observed beta diversity.

The ends were cut back, 2 bases at V and 4 bases at J, with 17 bases in the middle. Germline CDR1 reads MNHEY; CDR2 reads SMNVEV (reference sequence). The CDR3 loop spans 16 amino acids. PCR was performed a second time for roughly 6 to 12 cycles using a sample-barcoded 5' primer and a J-beta primer mix. TCRdb reprocessed the 5' RACE reads with MiXCR, giving one entry per CDR3 protein. The sample includes about 690,000 distinct CDR3 sequences, about 43% of them seen just once. There were at least 5 micrograms of total RNA extracted from every sample. The gene calls are TRBV27 and TRBJ2-5, with a weak D call TRBD2 (6 bases). Sequencing input: blood. The sequence was obtained from a man at least 80 years old in good health. CDR3 sequence reads: CASSLTGAGRGETQYF. The CDR3 DNA sequence: TGTGCCAGCAGTTTAACGGGCGCCGGGCGGGGAGAGACCCAGTACTTC.